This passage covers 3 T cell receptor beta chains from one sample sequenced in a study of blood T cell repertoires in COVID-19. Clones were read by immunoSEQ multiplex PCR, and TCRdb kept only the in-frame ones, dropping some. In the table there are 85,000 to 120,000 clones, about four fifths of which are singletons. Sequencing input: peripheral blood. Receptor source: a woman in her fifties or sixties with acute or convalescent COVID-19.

The CDR3 is CASSEGGESTEAFF. For the CDR3, the DNA is TGTGCCAGCAGTGAGGGGGGGGAGAGCACTGAAGCTTTCTTT. The V call is TRBV6-4, the J call TRBJ1-1; D might be TRBD1 (5 bases). The CDR3 length is 14 residues. Germline loops: CDR1 MRHNA, CDR2 SNTAGT. V was cut by 3 bases and J by 4 bases, with 12 bases left in between.

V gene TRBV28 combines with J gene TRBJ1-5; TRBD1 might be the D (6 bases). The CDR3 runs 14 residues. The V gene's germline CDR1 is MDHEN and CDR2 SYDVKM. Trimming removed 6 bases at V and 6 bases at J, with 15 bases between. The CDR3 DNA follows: TGTGCCAGCAGACTCCAGGGGTCGGGTCAGCCCCAGCATTTT. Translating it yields CASRLQGSGQPQHF.

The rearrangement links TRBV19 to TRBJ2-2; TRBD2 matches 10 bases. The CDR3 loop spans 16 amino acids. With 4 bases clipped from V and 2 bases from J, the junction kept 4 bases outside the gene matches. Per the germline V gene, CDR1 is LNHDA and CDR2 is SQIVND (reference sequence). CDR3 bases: TGTGCCAGTAGTACTAGCGGGGGCCTAAACACCGGGGAGCTGTTTTTT. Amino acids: CASSTSGGLNTGELFF.